Each of the 30 T cell receptor beta chains below was sequenced from the same sample in a study of OX40 agonist ivuxolimab in advanced cancers. TCRdb keeps only in-frame clones here, not all; method: immunoSEQ multiplex PCR. The sample consists of tens of thousands of clones, approximately 84% of them appearing once. Sequencing was performed on CD4+ or CD8+ T cells sorted from blood, taken in a trial of the OX40 agonist ivuxolimab. These receptors all stem from an adult with an advanced solid tumor such as melanoma, head and neck, liver or kidney cancer.

This chain connects TRBV14 to TRBJ2-4; D may match TRBD1 or TRBD2 (5 bases each). CDR3 length: 15 amino acids. Germline V lookup: CDR1 SGHDN, CDR2 FVKESK. Trimming pared 3 bases from V and 2 bases from J, leaving 11 bases between. The CDR3 region has the DNA TGTGCCAGCAGCCAGGCACCGGGACCCAAAAACATTCAGTACTTC. Translation gives CASSQAPGPKNIQYF.

V usage is TRBV6-1 and J usage is TRBJ1-2, with D tentatively TRBD1 (6 bases). CDR1 MNHNS and CDR2 SASEGT come from the germline V gene. V was cut by 4 bases and J by 5 bases, with 11 bases left in between. The CDR3 is 13 amino acids. The CDR3 DNA reads as TGTGCCAGCAGTGGGGACACCACTTATGGCTACACCTTC. Residues: CASSGDTTYGYTF.

The chain joins TRBV27 to TRBJ1-5, with 12 bases lining up with TRBD1. The CDR3 is 14 residues long. V lost 4 bases, J lost 13 bases, and 8 bases stayed unmatched. Germline V CDR1 and CDR2: MNHEY, SMNVEV (reference sequence). The CDR3 spells CASSWLGQGAPQHF. DNA of the CDR3: TGTGCCAGCAGTTGGTTGGGACAGGGGGCCCCTCAGCATTTT.

This sequence joins TRBV5-6 and TRBJ2-3, with a possible D match to TRBD2 (5 bases). This CDR3 is 14 amino acids long. Trimming stripped 4 bases from V and 1 base from J, with 10 bases between. CDR1 is SGHDT and CDR2 is YYEEEE in the germline V gene. CDR3 loop: CASSPVGGTDTQYF. In DNA, the CDR3 is TGTGCCAGCAGCCCAGTCGGGGGCACAGATACGCAGTATTTT.

A single count supports this clone. The rearrangement links TRBV9 to TRBJ2-3; 7 nucleotides align to TRBD2. Germline-derived CDR1 and CDR2 are SGDLS and YYNGEE. After removal of 3 bases from V and 1 base from J, the junction contained 11 bases not matched to a gene. The CDR3 is made up of 17 amino acids. The chain's CDR3 is CASSADVRGLRTDTQYF. For the CDR3, the DNA is TGTGCCAGCAGCGCGGATGTGAGGGGACTACGCACAGATACGCAGTATTTT. The variable domain in full, with the rest retrieved from reference TRBV9 and TRBJ2-3, is DSGVTQTPKHLITATGQRVTLRCSPRSGDLSVYWYQQSLDQGLQFLIQYYNGEERAKGNILERFSAQQFPDLHSELNLSSLELGDSALYFCASSADVRGLRTDTQYFGPGTRLTVL.

The rearrangement joins TRBV30 to TRBJ2-7, with TRBD2 as a possible D gene (5 bases). The V gene lost 0 bases and the J gene lost 6 bases, with 15 bases spanning the gap. This CDR3 has 14 residues. Germline V gene sequence: CDR1 GTSNPN, CDR2 SVGIG (reference sequence). Here the CDR3 reads CAWSVSLARSEQYF. CDR3 sequence (DNA): TGTGCCTGGAGTGTTTCGCTAGCTAGGTCCGAGCAGTACTTC.

This clone was detected only a few times. The chain uses TRBV7-9 and TRBJ1-1; no definite D call. The germline gives CDR1 SEHNR, CDR2 FQNEAQ (reference sequence). This CDR3 has 14 residues. With 4 bases removed from V and 0 bases from J, the gap between germline ends came to 9 bases. The CDR3 loop is CASSSIQLNTEAFF. Written as DNA, the CDR3 is TGTGCCAGCAGCTCCATTCAATTGAACACTGAAGCTTTCTTT. Together with reference TRBV7-9 and TRBJ1-1, the CDR3 gives the full variable domain: DTGVSQNPRHKITKRGQNVTFRCDPISEHNRLYWYRQTLGQGPEFLTYFQNEAQLEKSRLLSDRFSAERPKGSFSTLEIQRTEQGDSAMYLCASSSIQLNTEAFFGQGTRLTVV.

The CDR3 DNA sequence: TGTGCCAGCAGCTTTGCGGGACAGGGTAATGAAAAACTGTTTTTT. Its translation: CASSFAGQGNEKLFF. The chain recombines TRBV5-5 with TRBJ1-4; TRBD1 agrees at 9 bases. From germline, CDR1 is SGHKS and CDR2 YYEKEE (reference sequence). V shed 2 bases and J 4 bases; nucleotides not matched to a gene: 3. CDR3 length: 15 residues.

The chain links TRBV7-2 to TRBJ2-7, with 11 positions matching TRBD1. The germline CDR1 and CDR2 sequences are SGHTA and FQGNSA. The CDR3 extends over 16 amino acids. Trimming at V came to 2 bases and at J to 3 bases, leaving 6 bases not matched to a gene. The chain's CDR3 is CASSLRWDRGDYEQYF. The CDR3 coding sequence is TGTGCCAGCAGCTTACGATGGGACAGGGGGGACTACGAGCAGTACTTC.

This clone appeared once. The chain combines TRBV7-9 with TRBJ1-1; D not resolved. Trimming cost V 5 bases and J 1 base, with 8 bases left between them. CDR3 length: 13 residues. CDR1 SEHNR and CDR2 FQNEAQ come from the germline V gene (reference sequence). CDR3 sequence reads: CASSNTGNTEAFF. The DNA for the CDR3 is TGTGCCAGCAGCAATACGGGGAACACTGAAGCTTTCTTT.

The chain links TRBV19 to TRBJ2-1; 10 bases map to TRBD2. The junction had 9 bases not matched to a gene; V was cut back by 10 bases and J by 6 bases. The CDR3 extends over 14 amino acids. Germline loops: CDR1 LNHDA, CDR2 SQIVND (reference sequence). The CDR3 sequence: CAIPGTSERNEQFF. CDR3 coding DNA: TGTGCCATCCCTGGGACTAGCGAACGCAATGAGCAGTTCTTC. Full variable domain (missing parts from reference TRBV19 and TRBJ2-1): DGGITQSPKYLFRKEGQNVTLSCEQNLNHDAMYWYRQDPGQGLRLIYYSQIVNDFQKGDIAEGYSVSREKKESFPLTVTSAQKNPTAFYLCAIPGTSERNEQFFGPGTRLTVL.

This sequence joins TRBV5-8 and TRBJ2-3; 7 bases line up with TRBD2. V lost 6 bases to trimming and J lost 1 base; unmatched junction nucleotides: 14. This CDR3 region has 17 residues. Germline V lookup: CDR1 SGHTS, CDR2 YDEGEE. The CDR3 nucleotides are TGTGCCAGCAACTCACGGGGGGAGGGCCGGGGCACAGATACGCAGTATTTT. Its protein is CASNSRGEGRGTDTQYF.

The J gene is TRBJ1-6, the V gene TRBV2; D not resolved. CDR3 length: 16 residues. From germline, CDR1 is SNHLY and CDR2 FYNNEI. V was pared by 6 bases and J by 4 bases, with 16 bases between. The CDR3 sequence is CASRESGILYNSPLHF. The CDR3 DNA is TGTGCCAGCAGGGAGTCGGGAATCCTATATAATTCACCCCTCCACTTT.

J is TRBJ2-5 and V is TRBV6-6; possible D gene TRBD1, 5 bases. This CDR3 spans 11 amino acids. V was pared by 8 bases and J by 5 bases, with 9 bases between. Germline loops: CDR1 MNHNY, CDR2 SVGAGI (reference sequence). The CDR3 region has the DNA TGTGCCAGCGCAGGGAAGGAGACCCAGTACTTC. Its translation: CASAGKETQYF.

Comment on this clone: A read error may produce the germline difference seen at one junction end. V usage is TRBV29-1 and J usage is TRBJ2-4; the D gene is possibly TRBD2 (7 bases). This CDR3 has 14 residues. Germline V gene data show CDR1 as SQVTM and CDR2 as ANQGSEA. CDR3 bases: TGCAGCGTGGAAGGGGGGGCGGCCAAAAACATTCAGTACTTC. Its translation is CSVEGGAAKNIQYF. Combining the CDR3 with reference TRBV29-1 and TRBJ2-4 gives the whole variable domain SAVISQKPSRDICQRGTSLTIQCQVDSQVTMMFWYRQQPGQSLTLIATANQGSEATYESGFVIDKFPISRPNLTFSTLTVSNMSPEDSSIYLCSVEGGAAKNIQYFGAGTRLSVL.

This rearrangement joins TRBV28 to TRBJ1-5, with a weak D call TRBD1 (5 bases). Trimming left V 5 bases short and J 2 bases short, with 10 bases between. The CDR3 length is 14 residues. CDR1 MDHEN and CDR2 SYDVKM come from the germline V gene. CDR3 residues: CASSSPGGNQPQHF. DNA of the CDR3: TGTGCCAGCAGTAGCCCGGGGGGCAATCAGCCCCAGCATTTT. Combining the CDR3 with reference TRBV28 and TRBJ1-5 gives the whole variable domain DVKVTQSSRYLVKRTGEKVFLECVQDMDHENMFWYRQDPGLGLRLIYFSYDVKMKEKGDIPEGYSVSREKKERFSLILESASTNQTSMYLCASSSPGGNQPQHFGDGTRLSIL.

This clone was seen only a few times. The J gene is TRBJ1-5, the V gene TRBV2; TRBD1 is a possible D gene (5 bases). V dropped 7 bases and J dropped 2 bases, with 9 bases sitting between them. CDR3 length: 13 residues. Germline CDR1 and CDR2: SNHLY and FYNNEI. As DNA, the CDR3 is TGTGCCAGCAAAAGAGGGGGCAATCAGCCCCAGCATTTT. Protein: CASKRGGNQPQHF.

The J gene is TRBJ1-1, the V gene TRBV7-9; D is uncertain. Trimming cost V 3 bases and J 0 bases, with 5 bases left between them. This CDR3 is built from 13 residues. The germline V gene has CDR1 SEHNR and CDR2 FQNEAQ (reference sequence). The CDR3 DNA follows: TGTGCCAGCAGCTTTCTCATGAACACTGAAGCTTTCTTT. It encodes CASSFLMNTEAFF.

The chain links TRBV11-1 to TRBJ2-7; D unclear. The germline V gene has CDR1 SGHAT and CDR2 FQDESV (reference sequence). V lost 2 bases and J 3 bases, leaving 5 bases between the germline ends. CDR3 size: 12 residues. The CDR3 DNA follows: TGTGCCAGCAGCTTAACGGGCTACGAGCAGTACTTC. Translation: CASSLTGYEQYF.

The chain employs TRBV11-2 and TRBJ2-1, with D unclear. Trimming removed 1 base from V and 5 bases from J, with 6 bases in between. The length of the CDR3 is 13 residues. The V gene's germline CDR1 is SGHAT and CDR2 FQNNGV. CDR3 bases: TGTGCCAGCAGCTTAGGCAGTAACAATGAGCAGTTCTTC. It specifies CASSLGSNNEQFF.

The CDR3: CASSMERGQPQHF. The CDR3, as DNA: TGTGCCAGTAGTATGGAGAGGGGTCAGCCCCAGCATTTT. The gene calls are TRBV19 and TRBJ1-5; tentative D call: TRBD1 (5 bases). Trimming stripped 3 bases from V and 6 bases from J, with 9 bases between. CDR3 length: 13 residues. Germline V gene sequence: CDR1 LNHDA, CDR2 SQIVND (reference sequence).

The chain links TRBV5-4 to TRBJ2-5, with D unresolved. CDR1 and CDR2 (germline): SGHNT, YYREEE (reference sequence). The V end lost 3 bases, the J end lost 5 bases, and 17 bases lay between the germline ends. The CDR3 is 15 residues long. The CDR3 coding sequence is TGTGCCAGCAGCTGGTGGGTCGGCTTTGGGGAGACCCAGTACTTC. As protein: CASSWWVGFGETQYF. Looking up the rest from reference TRBV5-4 and TRBJ2-5 gives the full variable domain: ETGVTQSPTHLIKTRGQQVTLRCSSQSGHNTVSWYQQALGQGPQFIFQYYREEENGRGNFPPRFSGLQFPNYSSELNVNALELDDSALYLCASSWWVGFGETQYFGPGTRLLVL.

The J gene is TRBJ1-1, the V gene TRBV6-5, with TRBD1 as a possible D gene (6 bases). Trimming stripped 7 bases from V and 7 bases from J, with 10 bases between. CDR1 and CDR2 from the germline V gene are MNHEY and SVGAGI. CDR3 length: 11 amino acids. The CDR3 DNA sequence: TGTGCCAGCACTGGGGGCTTTGAAGCTTTCTTT. Translation gives CASTGGFEAFF.

The chain joins TRBV6-1 to TRBJ2-7; either TRBD1 or TRBD2 may supply D (5 bases each). Trimming cost V 5 bases and J 3 bases, with 11 bases left between them. The germline CDR1 and CDR2 sequences are MNHNS and SASEGT. The CDR3 runs to 13 residues. The CDR3 loop is CASSMGPFYEQYV. CDR3 sequence (DNA): TGTGCCAGCAGTATGGGACCGTTCTACGAGCAGTACGTC.

The chain couples TRBV7-7 to TRBJ2-1, with 12 bases that match TRBD1. Germline CDR1 and CDR2: SSHAT and FNYEAQ (reference sequence). The V gene end was trimmed by 0 bases and the J gene end by 7 bases; junction bases not matched to a gene: 7. CDR3 length: 17 residues. The CDR3 is CASSLAYGTGGSNEQFF. The CDR3 nucleotides are TGTGCCAGCAGCTTAGCGTACGGGACAGGGGGCTCGAATGAGCAGTTCTTC.

The gene calls are TRBV7-2 and TRBJ1-1, with D possibly matching TRBD1 (6 bases). Trimming took 3 bases from V and 5 from J, leaving 16 bases between them. This CDR3 is built from 15 residues. The germline V gene encodes CDR1 SGHTA and CDR2 FQGNSA. In nucleotides, the CDR3 is TGTGCCAGCAGCTTGGGGGACACCCGGGGGACTGAAGCTTTCTTT. This sequence encodes CASSLGDTRGTEAFF.

The V gene is TRBV7-9, the J gene TRBJ1-1, with 8 bases fitting TRBD1. Trimming at V came to 4 bases and at J to 5 bases, leaving 9 bases not matched to a gene. The CDR3 runs 15 residues. Per germline, CDR1 SEHNR and CDR2 FQNEAQ (reference sequence). DNA for the CDR3: TGTGCCAGCAGCTCCCGACAGGGGAGAGAGACTGAAGCTTTCTTT. It yields the protein CASSSRQGRETEAFF.

V gene TRBV2 combines with J gene TRBJ1-3; no clear D. Germline CDR1 reads SNHLY; CDR2 reads FYNNEI. This CDR3 spans 13 amino acids. V lost 5 bases, J lost 4 bases, and 9 bases lay in between. The chain's CDR3 is CASSTQSGNTIYF. In DNA form, the CDR3 reads TGTGCCAGCAGTACCCAGTCCGGAAACACCATATATTTT.

This clone has only one observation. The chain has TRBV6-5 and TRBJ2-5, with TRBD1 identical over 10 bases. Germline V lookup: CDR1 MNHEY, CDR2 SVGAGI. The junction had 7 bases not matched to a gene; V was cut back by 5 bases and J by 4 bases. CDR3 length equals 15 residues. The CDR3 region has the DNA TGTGCCAGCAGTAAAGGACAGGGGGGGGCAGAGACCCAGTACTTC. Its protein product is CASSKGQGGAETQYF.

The chain links TRBV28 to TRBJ1-4; D possibly corresponds to TRBD1 (5 bases). Germline values: CDR1 MDHEN, CDR2 SYDVKM. Deletions cut 6 bases from V and 11 bases from J, with 13 bases between. The CDR3 has 12 residues. In DNA form, the CDR3 reads TGTGCCAGCAGCCTAAACAGGATTAAACTGTTTTTT. It encodes CASSLNRIKLFF.